This T cell receptor (beta chain) was obtained from a study of T cell responses to AZD1222 COVID-19 vaccine. Study-level points and caveats: Repertoire collection took place solely once the T cell response had peaked. At study baseline, merely more than 5 AZD1222 recipients were seropositive. Reports indicate that nearly half of spike-specific TCRs are directed at unmutated variant regions. Females made up more of the donors, who were largely white British, and clonal diversity may have come out too low.

Note on this clone: Its target is not known.

J lost 6 bases, V lost 1 base, and 13 bases had no gene match. The germline gives CDR1 LNHDA, CDR2 SQIVND (reference sequence). The length of the CDR3 is 18 residues. The method was immunoSEQ multiplex PCR; TCRdb's version includes in-frame clones alone and lacks a portion of them. The data hold approximately 150,000 clones, with around 94% observed a single time. The specimen comprised peripheral blood, sampled 28 days after the second AZD1222 dose. The chain has TRBV19 and TRBJ2-2; TRBD1 aligns across 8 bases. The sequence was obtained from an adult who received the AZD1222 COVID-19 vaccine. In DNA form, the CDR3 reads TGTGCCAGTAGTATAGGAAGAAGGACAGGGAGTATTTCCGGGGAGCTGTTTTTT. It is translated as CASSIGRRTGSISGELFF.